Shown below are 25 T cell receptor beta chains from a single sample sequenced in a study of cytomegalovirus exposure and HLA in healthy donors. The PCR ran on 60 Vbeta and 13 Jbeta primers. Sequenced by immunoSEQ multiplex PCR; TCRdb stores in-frame clones only, minus some. Of over 100,000 clones in the sample, approximately 60% were seen once. Sequencing was performed on PBMCs. These receptors were obtained from a woman in her twenties or thirties in good health and CMV-seronegative.

This sequence joins TRBV5-1 and TRBJ2-2; TRBD2 agrees at 13 bases. CDR3 length: 17 amino acids. The germline gives CDR1 SGHRS, CDR2 YFSETQ. V was clipped by 4 bases and J by 5 bases; unmatched bases: 8. CDR3 region: CASSPGLAGDLTGELFF. CDR3 sequence (DNA): TGCGCCAGCAGCCCTGGACTAGCGGGAGATTTGACCGGGGAGCTGTTTTTT.

CDR3: CASSRIRGNEQFF. The CDR3 DNA is TGCGCCAGCAGCCGTATACGGGGGAATGAGCAGTTCTTC. V and J are TRBV5-1 and TRBJ2-1; weak D call: TRBD2 (6 bases). Trimming cost V 4 bases and J 7 bases, with 12 bases left between them. There are 13 residues in the CDR3. Germline CDR1 reads SGHRS; CDR2 reads YFSETQ.

This clone has ten or more counts. The chain couples TRBV7-2 to TRBJ2-5; 7 nucleotides align to TRBD2. This CDR3 contains 16 residues. Looked up from germline, CDR1 is SGHTA and CDR2 is FQGNSA. V trimming: 3 bases; J trimming: 5 bases; junction bases outside the gene matches: 12. The CDR3 loop reads CASSFRVGRLRETQYF. The CDR3 DNA sequence: TGTGCCAGCAGCTTCCGCGTCGGGAGGTTACGGGAGACCCAGTACTTC.

This clone was detected only a few times. The rearrangement joins TRBV29-1 to TRBJ2-3, with 7 bases lining up with TRBD2. Germline CDR1 reads SQVTM; CDR2 reads ANQGSEA. The junction had 9 bases not matched to a gene; V was cut back by 6 bases and J by 0 bases. CDR3 size: 15 residues. The CDR3 reads CSVVLAGASTDTQYF. CDR3 bases: TGCAGCGTGGTCCTTGCGGGAGCTAGCACAGATACGCAGTATTTT.

A few counts support this clone. The rearrangement joins TRBV28 to TRBJ2-2, with a weak D call TRBD1 (5 bases). Looked up from germline, CDR1 is MDHEN and CDR2 is SYDVKM. The CDR3 has 15 residues. The V gene lost 4 bases and the J gene lost 5 bases, with 14 bases spanning the gap. DNA of the CDR3: TGTGCCAGCAGTTATAGCCCGACAGCTACCGGGGAGCTGTTTTTT. Protein sequence: CASSYSPTATGELFF.

The V gene is TRBV4-1, the J gene TRBJ2-1, with 8 bases fitting TRBD2. V was clipped by 4 bases and J by 8 bases; unmatched bases: 13. Looked up from germline, CDR1 is MGHRA and CDR2 is YSYEKL. There are 16 residues in the CDR3. CDR3 nucleotide sequence: TGCGCCAGCAGCCGGACCGGGACTAGGTTGGGCGATGAGCAGTTCTTC. Amino acid sequence: CASSRTGTRLGDEQFF.

The chain is built from TRBV7-2 and TRBJ2-5; 10 positions match TRBD2. The J segment lost 4 bases and the V segment lost 5 bases, leaving 4 bases of the junction unmatched. Germline-derived CDR1 and CDR2 are SGHTA and FQGNSA. This CDR3 has 14 residues. The CDR3 DNA follows: TGTGCCAGCAGCGATGGGACTAGCGCAGAGACCCAGTACTTC. Amino acids: CASSDGTSAETQYF.

The V gene is TRBV4-1, the J gene TRBJ2-1, with TRBD1 identical over 8 bases. J gave up 6 bases and V 1 base, and 8 bases lay outside the gene matches. This CDR3 region has 16 residues. Germline V CDR1 and CDR2: MGHRA, YSYEKL. The CDR3 region is CASSQAGQGMGNEQFF. CDR3 nucleotide sequence: TGCGCCAGCAGCCAAGCCGGACAGGGTATGGGCAATGAGCAGTTCTTC.

The J gene is TRBJ2-1, the V gene TRBV9, with 7 bases that match TRBD2. Losses at the gene ends were 3 bases for V and 3 bases for J; bases not matched to a gene: 3. This CDR3 spans 14 amino acids. Germline-derived CDR1 and CDR2 are SGDLS and YYNGEE. CDR3 amino acids: CASSERDYYNEQFF. As DNA, the CDR3 is TGTGCCAGCAGCGAGAGGGACTACTACAATGAGCAGTTCTTC.

This rearrangement joins TRBV19 to TRBJ1-1; 8 bases are shared with TRBD1. CDR1 is LNHDA and CDR2 is SQIVND in the germline V gene (reference sequence). This CDR3 contains 14 residues. The trim removed 4 bases at V and 11 bases at J, leaving 12 bases unmatched. Here the CDR3 reads CASSTGQGLGAAFF. Here the CDR3 DNA reads TGTGCCAGTAGTACCGGACAGGGCCTTGGTGCGGCTTTCTTT.

This clone occurred a few times. J is TRBJ2-7 and V is TRBV6-5, with 10 positions matching TRBD2. Unmatched junction bases numbered 6, after V lost 2 bases and J lost 5 bases. Germline-derived CDR1 and CDR2 are MNHEY and SVGAGI. This CDR3 contains 15 residues. The CDR3 DNA reads TGTGCCAGCAGTTACGGAGTCCTAGCGGGGGACGAGCAGTACTTC. Its translation is CASSYGVLAGDEQYF.

This clone was seen more than once but under ten times. V and J are TRBV15 and TRBJ1-4, with a tentative D call TRBD1 (5 bases). The CDR3 consists of 13 residues. V was cut by 5 bases and J by 7 bases, with 11 bases left in between. Germline V gene sequence: CDR1 LNHNV, CDR2 YYDKDF (reference sequence). CDR3 region: CATSRTGFEKLFF. The CDR3 DNA sequence: TGTGCCACCAGCCGAACAGGTTTTGAAAAACTGTTTTTT.

The rearrangement joins TRBV7-2 to TRBJ1-1, with a possible D match to TRBD1 (6 bases). Per the germline V gene, CDR1 is SGHTA and CDR2 is FQGNSA. Deletions cut 4 bases from V and 4 bases from J, with 19 bases between. This CDR3 spans 16 amino acids. Here the CDR3 reads CASSCRGGAEGTEAFF. CDR3 in DNA: TGTGCCAGCAGCTGCCGAGGGGGGGCGGAGGGCACTGAAGCTTTCTTT.

The genes are TRBV29-1 and TRBJ2-1, with 8 bases fitting TRBD2. With 4 bases clipped from V and 3 bases from J, the junction kept 11 bases outside the gene matches. CDR1 SQVTM and CDR2 ANQGSEA come from the germline V gene. The CDR3 is 16 residues long. The CDR3 spells CSVVWREAPIYNEQFF. DNA of the CDR3: TGCAGCGTTGTCTGGCGGGAGGCTCCAATCTACAATGAGCAGTTCTTC.

V usage is TRBV28 and J usage is TRBJ1-5, with no clear D. CDR3 length: 12 residues. Germline CDR1 is MDHEN and CDR2 is SYDVKM. The V and J ends lost 7 bases and 6 bases respectively, with 10 bases between them. The DNA for the CDR3 is TGTGCCAGCACCAACCCCGGTCAGCCCCAGCATTTT. Amino acids: CASTNPGQPQHF.

This clone was observed a few times. The chain carries TRBV28 and TRBJ1-3, with a possible D match to TRBD1 (6 bases). Deletions cut 6 bases from V and 0 bases from J, with 9 bases between. Germline lookup yields CDR1 MDHEN and CDR2 SYDVKM. The CDR3 loop spans 14 amino acids. This CDR3 reads CASRQGNSGNTIYF. CDR3 DNA sequence: TGTGCCAGCAGACAGGGAAACTCTGGAAACACCATATATTTT.

This clone appeared a few times. CDR3 nucleotide sequence: TGTGCCAGCAGCGTAGCAGACAGTAATGAAGCTTTCTTT. Its translation is CASSVADSNEAFF. The chain is built from TRBV9 and TRBJ1-1; D possibly corresponds to TRBD1 (5 bases). V shed 0 bases and J shed 7 bases, with 10 bases lying between them. Germline assignment: CDR1 SGDLS and CDR2 YYNGEE. CDR3 length equals 13 residues.

The CDR3, as DNA: TGTGCCAGCAGTACCAGGACAGGGATGAACACTGAAGCTTTCTTT. It yields the protein CASSTRTGMNTEAFF. The chain recombines TRBV27 with TRBJ1-1; 8 bases match TRBD1. V lost 5 bases, J lost 0 bases, and 5 bases stayed unmatched. Germline CDR1 and CDR2: MNHEY and SMNVEV (reference sequence). The CDR3 consists of 15 residues.

This clone was seen more than once but under ten times. V usage is TRBV7-2 and J usage is TRBJ1-2; TRBD1 is a possible D gene (6 bases). Germline-derived CDR1 and CDR2 are SGHTA and FQGNSA. CDR3 length: 15 residues. V lost 1 base and J 7 bases, leaving 16 bases between the germline ends. As DNA, the CDR3 is TGTGCCAGCAGCTTAGACAGGGCTTCTATGCTTGGCTACACCTTC. Protein product: CASSLDRASMLGYTF.

The table lists this clone with a few counts. V usage is TRBV27 and J usage is TRBJ2-3; 7 bases map to TRBD1. This CDR3 contains 14 residues. Losses at the gene ends were 6 bases for V and 3 bases for J; bases not matched to a gene: 6. Germline assignment: CDR1 MNHEY and CDR2 SMNVEV (reference sequence). The CDR3 DNA is TGTGCCAGCAGGGACAGGTGGTCAACAGATACGCAGTATTTT. This sequence encodes CASRDRWSTDTQYF.

V usage is TRBV5-1 and J usage is TRBJ2-1; TRBD1 agrees at 8 bases. The germline gives CDR1 SGHRS, CDR2 YFSETQ. V was clipped by 1 base and J by 3 bases; unmatched bases: 6. CDR3 length: 16 residues. The CDR3 spells CASSLTGQDYYNEQFF. In DNA, the CDR3 is TGCGCCAGCAGCTTGACGGGACAGGATTACTACAATGAGCAGTTCTTC. Full variable domain (rest looked up from reference TRBV5-1 and TRBJ2-1): KAGVTQTPRYLIKTRGQQVTLSCSPISGHRSVSWYQQTPGQGLQFLFEYFSETQRNKGNFPGRFSGRQFSNSRSEMNVSTLELGDSALYLCASSLTGQDYYNEQFFGPGTRLTVL.

The rearrangement uses TRBV5-1 and TRBJ2-7; 8 nucleotides match TRBD2. This CDR3 has 15 amino acids. Germline V CDR1 and CDR2: SGHRS, YFSETQ. With 0 bases clipped from V and 2 bases from J, the junction kept 4 bases outside the gene matches. CDR3 loop: CASSLELAAAYEQYF. The CDR3, as DNA: TGCGCCAGCAGCTTGGAACTAGCGGCTGCCTACGAGCAGTACTTC.

This chain joins TRBV7-3 and TRBJ2-2, with D tentatively TRBD2 (6 bases). The CDR3 totals 15 residues. Between the trimmed V and J ends, which lost 3 bases and 6 bases, there was a span of 14 bases. Germline assignment: CDR1 SGHTA and CDR2 FQGTGA. The CDR3 is CASSLRAGGSGELFF. The CDR3 nucleotides are TGTGCCAGCAGCTTGAGGGCCGGGGGATCCGGGGAGCTGTTTTTT.

This clone came up a few times. The CDR3 DNA reads as TGTGCCAGCAGCCCGGGACAGGGGGCTGAGACCCAGTACTTC. The encoded protein is CASSPGQGAETQYF. This chain links TRBV7-2 with TRBJ2-5; 12 nucleotides agree with TRBD1. The ends lost 5 bases at V and 5 bases at J; junction bases unmatched: 3. CDR3 length: 14 residues. The germline gives CDR1 SGHTA, CDR2 FQGNSA.

J is TRBJ2-7 and V is TRBV7-6, with 7 bases matching TRBD1. The length of the CDR3 is 15 residues. Germline CDR1 is SGHVS and CDR2 is FNYEAQ. V dropped 2 bases and J dropped 2; count of bases not matched to a gene: 6. The CDR3 loop is CASSLLLGTAYEQYF. The CDR3 bases are TGTGCCAGCAGCTTATTGCTTGGGACAGCCTACGAGCAGTACTTC.